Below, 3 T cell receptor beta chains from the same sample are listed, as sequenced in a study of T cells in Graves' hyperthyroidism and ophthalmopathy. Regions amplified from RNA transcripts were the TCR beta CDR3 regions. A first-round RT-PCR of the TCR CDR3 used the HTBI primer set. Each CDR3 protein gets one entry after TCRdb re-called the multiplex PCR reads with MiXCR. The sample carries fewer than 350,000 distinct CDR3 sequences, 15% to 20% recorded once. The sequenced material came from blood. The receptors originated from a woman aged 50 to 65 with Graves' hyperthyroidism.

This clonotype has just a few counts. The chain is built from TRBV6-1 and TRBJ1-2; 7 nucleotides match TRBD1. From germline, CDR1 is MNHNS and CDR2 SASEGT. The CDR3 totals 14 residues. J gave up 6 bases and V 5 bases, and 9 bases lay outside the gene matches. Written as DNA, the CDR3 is TGTGCCAGCAGTAAAGTCGGGACAGCGAATGGCTACACCTTC. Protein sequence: CASSKVGTANGYTF.

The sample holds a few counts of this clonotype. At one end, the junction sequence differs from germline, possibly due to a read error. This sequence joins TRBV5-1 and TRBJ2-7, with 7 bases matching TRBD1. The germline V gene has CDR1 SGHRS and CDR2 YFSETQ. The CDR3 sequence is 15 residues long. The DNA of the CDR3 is TGTGCCAGCAGCTTGGCCACAGGGGTGATGTACGAGCAGTACTTC. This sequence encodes CASSLATGVMYEQYF.

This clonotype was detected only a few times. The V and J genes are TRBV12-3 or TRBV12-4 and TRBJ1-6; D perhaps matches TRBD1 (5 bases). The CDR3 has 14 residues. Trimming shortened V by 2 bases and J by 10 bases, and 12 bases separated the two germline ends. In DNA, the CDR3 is TGTGCCAGCAGTTTAAAGGGGAAACACTCACCCCTCCACTTT. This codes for CASSLKGKHSPLHF.